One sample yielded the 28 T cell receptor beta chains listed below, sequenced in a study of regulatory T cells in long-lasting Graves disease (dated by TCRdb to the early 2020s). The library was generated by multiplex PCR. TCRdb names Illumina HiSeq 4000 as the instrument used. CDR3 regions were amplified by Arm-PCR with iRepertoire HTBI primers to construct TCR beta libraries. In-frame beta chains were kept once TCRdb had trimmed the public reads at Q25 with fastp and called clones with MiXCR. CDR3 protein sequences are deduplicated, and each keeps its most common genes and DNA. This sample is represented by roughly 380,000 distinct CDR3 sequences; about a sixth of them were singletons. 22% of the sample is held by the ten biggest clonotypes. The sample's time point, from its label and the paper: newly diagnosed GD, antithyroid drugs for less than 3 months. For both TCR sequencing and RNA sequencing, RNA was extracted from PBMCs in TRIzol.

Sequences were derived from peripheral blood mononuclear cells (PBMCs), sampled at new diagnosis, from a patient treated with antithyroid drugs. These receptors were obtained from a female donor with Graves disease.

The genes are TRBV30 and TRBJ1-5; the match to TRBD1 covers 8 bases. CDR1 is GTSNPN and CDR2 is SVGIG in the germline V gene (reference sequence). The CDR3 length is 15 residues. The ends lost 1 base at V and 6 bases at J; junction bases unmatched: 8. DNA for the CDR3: TGTGCCTGGAGTGCCTCTGGACAGGGAAGTCAGCCCCAGCATTTT. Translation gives CAWSASGQGSQPQHF. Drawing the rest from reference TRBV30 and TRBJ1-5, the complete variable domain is SQTIHQWPATLVQPVGSPLSLECTVEGTSNPNLYWYRQAAGRGLQLLFYSVGIGQISSEVPQNLSASRPQDRQFILSSKKLLLSDSGFYLCAWSASGQGSQPQHFGDGTRLSIL.

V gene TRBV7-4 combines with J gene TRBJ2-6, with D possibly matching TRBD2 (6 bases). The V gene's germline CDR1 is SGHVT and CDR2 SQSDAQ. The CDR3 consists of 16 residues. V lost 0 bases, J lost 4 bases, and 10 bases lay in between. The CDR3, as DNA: TGTGCCAGCAGCTTAGCAGGAGGGTTCGGGGCCAACGTCCTGACTTTC. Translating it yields CASSLAGGFGANVLTF.

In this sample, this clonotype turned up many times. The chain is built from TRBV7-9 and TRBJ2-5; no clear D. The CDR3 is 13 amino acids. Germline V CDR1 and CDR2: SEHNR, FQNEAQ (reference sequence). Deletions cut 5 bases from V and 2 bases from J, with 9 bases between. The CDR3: CASSSPPQETQYF. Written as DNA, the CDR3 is TGTGCCAGCAGCAGTCCCCCACAAGAGACCCAGTACTTC.

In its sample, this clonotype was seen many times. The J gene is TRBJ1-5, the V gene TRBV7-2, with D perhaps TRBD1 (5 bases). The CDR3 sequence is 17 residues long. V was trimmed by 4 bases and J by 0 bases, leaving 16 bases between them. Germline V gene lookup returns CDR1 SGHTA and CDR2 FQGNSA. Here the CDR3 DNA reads TGTGCCAGCAGCTCGGGGGTCGTCCGGACTAGCAATCAGCCCCAGCATTTT. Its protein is CASSSGVVRTSNQPQHF.

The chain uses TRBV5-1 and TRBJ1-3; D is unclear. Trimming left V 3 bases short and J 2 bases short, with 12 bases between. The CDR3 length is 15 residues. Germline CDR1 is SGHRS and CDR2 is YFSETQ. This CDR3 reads CASSSRKSPGNTIYF. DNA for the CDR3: TGCGCCAGCAGCTCCCGGAAAAGTCCTGGAAACACCATATATTTT.

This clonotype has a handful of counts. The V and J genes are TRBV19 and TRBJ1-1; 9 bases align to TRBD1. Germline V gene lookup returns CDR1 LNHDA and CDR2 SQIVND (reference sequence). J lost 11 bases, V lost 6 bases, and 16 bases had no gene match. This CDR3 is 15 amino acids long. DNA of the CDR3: TGTGCCAGTAGGACGATACCGGGACAGGGCACGAGGGCTTTCTTT. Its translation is CASRTIPGQGTRAFF. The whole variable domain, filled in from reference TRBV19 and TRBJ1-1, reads DGGITQSPKYLFRKEGQNVTLSCEQNLNHDAMYWYRQDPGQGLRLIYYSQIVNDFQKGDIAEGYSVSREKKESFPLTVTSAQKNPTAFYLCASRTIPGQGTRAFFGQGTRLTVV.

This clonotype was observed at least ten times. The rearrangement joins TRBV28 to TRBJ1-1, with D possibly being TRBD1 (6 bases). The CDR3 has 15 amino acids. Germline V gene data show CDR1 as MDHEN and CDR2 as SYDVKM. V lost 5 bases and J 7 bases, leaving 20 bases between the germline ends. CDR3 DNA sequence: TGTGCCAGCAGTCCCGGAGCTTTACAGGGTATTGAAGCTTTCTTT. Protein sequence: CASSPGALQGIEAFF.

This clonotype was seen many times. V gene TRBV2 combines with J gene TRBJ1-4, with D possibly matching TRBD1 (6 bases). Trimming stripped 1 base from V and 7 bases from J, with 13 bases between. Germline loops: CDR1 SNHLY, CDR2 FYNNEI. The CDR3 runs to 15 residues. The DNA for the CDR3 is TGTGCCAGCAGTGAAGTAAGGGGGGCGTTTGAAAAACTGTTTTTT. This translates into CASSEVRGAFEKLFF.

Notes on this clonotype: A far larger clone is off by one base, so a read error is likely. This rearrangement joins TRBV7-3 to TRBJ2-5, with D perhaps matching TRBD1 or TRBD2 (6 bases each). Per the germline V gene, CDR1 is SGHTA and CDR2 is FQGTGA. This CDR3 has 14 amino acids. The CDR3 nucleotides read TGTGCCTGCAGCCGGGGGCCAACCCAAGAGACCCAGTACTTC. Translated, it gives CACSRGPTQETQYF.

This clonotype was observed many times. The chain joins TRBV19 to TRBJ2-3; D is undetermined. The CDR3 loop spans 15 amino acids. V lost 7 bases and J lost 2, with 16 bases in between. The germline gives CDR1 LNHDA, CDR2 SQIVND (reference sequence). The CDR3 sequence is CASTDDEAITDTQYF. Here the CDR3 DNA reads TGTGCCAGTACCGATGACGAGGCAATCACAGATACGCAGTATTTT.

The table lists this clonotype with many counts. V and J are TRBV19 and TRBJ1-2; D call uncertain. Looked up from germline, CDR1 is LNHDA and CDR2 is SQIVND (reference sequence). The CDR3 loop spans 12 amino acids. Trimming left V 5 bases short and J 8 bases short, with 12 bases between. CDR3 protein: CASSADSNGYTF. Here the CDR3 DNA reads TGTGCCAGTAGTGCAGACTCCAACGGCTACACCTTC.

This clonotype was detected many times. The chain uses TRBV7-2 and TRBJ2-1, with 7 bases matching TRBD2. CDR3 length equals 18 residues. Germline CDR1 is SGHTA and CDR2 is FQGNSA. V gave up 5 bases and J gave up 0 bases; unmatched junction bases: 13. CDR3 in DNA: TGTGCCAGCAGCGTAAGGGCACTAGCGCAACACTCCTACAATGAGCAGTTCTTC. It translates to CASSVRALAQHSYNEQFF.

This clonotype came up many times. The CDR3 sequence is CASSLTGTGGRGYTF. For the CDR3, the DNA is TGTGCCAGCAGCTTAACTGGGACAGGGGGCCGTGGCTACACCTTC. The J gene is TRBJ1-2, the V gene TRBV7-3, with 12 bases lining up with TRBD1. This CDR3 is built from 15 residues. Germline CDR1 SGHTA, CDR2 FQGTGA. J lost 7 bases, V lost 0 bases, and 3 bases had no gene match.

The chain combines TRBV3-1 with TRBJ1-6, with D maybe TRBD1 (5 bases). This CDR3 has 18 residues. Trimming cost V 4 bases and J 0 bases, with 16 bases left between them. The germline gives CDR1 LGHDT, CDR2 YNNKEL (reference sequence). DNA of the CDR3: TGTGCCAGCAGCCCGCCGGACATCATGAGCTCCTATAATTCACCCCTCCACTTT. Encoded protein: CASSPPDIMSSYNSPLHF.

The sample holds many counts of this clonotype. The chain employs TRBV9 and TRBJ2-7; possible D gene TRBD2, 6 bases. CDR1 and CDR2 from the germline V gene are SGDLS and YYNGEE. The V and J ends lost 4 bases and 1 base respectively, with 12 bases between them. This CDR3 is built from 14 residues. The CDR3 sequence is CASSPVGGSYEQYF. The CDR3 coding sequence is TGTGCCAGCAGCCCCGTTGGGGGGTCCTACGAGCAGTACTTC.

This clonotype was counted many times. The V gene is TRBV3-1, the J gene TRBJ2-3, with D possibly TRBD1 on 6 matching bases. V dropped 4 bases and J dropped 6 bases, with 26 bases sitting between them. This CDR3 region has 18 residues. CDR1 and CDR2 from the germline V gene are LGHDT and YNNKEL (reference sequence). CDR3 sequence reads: CASSPVGAAAGARDTQYF. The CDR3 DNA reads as TGTGCCAGCAGCCCGGTGGGGGCGGCGGCAGGAGCCAGGGATACGCAGTATTTT.

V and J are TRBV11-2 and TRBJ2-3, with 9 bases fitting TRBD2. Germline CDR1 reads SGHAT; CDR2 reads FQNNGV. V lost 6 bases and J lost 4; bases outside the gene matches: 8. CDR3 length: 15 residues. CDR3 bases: TGTGCCAGCAGTTCCCATAGCGGGGGTTCAGATACGCAGTATTTT. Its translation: CASSSHSGGSDTQYF.

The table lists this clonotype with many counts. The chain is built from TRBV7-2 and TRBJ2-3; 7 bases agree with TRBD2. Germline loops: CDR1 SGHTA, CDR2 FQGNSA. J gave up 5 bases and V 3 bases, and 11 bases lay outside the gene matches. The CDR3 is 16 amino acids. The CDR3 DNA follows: TGTGCCAGCAGCTTTGGGGGTGCGGGAGCCGGAGATACGCAGTATTTT. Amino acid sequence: CASSFGGAGAGDTQYF.

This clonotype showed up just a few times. CDR3 amino acids: CASSVGGSSTDTQYF. CDR3 DNA sequence: TGTGCCAGCAGCGTAGGCGGGAGTAGCACAGATACGCAGTATTTT. The rearrangement uses TRBV9 and TRBJ2-3, with 7 bases lining up with TRBD2. CDR3 length: 15 residues. Losses at the gene ends were 0 bases for V and 0 bases for J; bases not matched to a gene: 1. CDR1 is SGDLS, CDR2 YYNGEE, per germline. The full variable domain, its missing parts supplied by reference TRBV9 and TRBJ2-3, is DSGVTQTPKHLITATGQRVTLRCSPRSGDLSVYWYQQSLDQGLQFLIQYYNGEERAKGNILERFSAQQFPDLHSELNLSSLELGDSALYFCASSVGGSSTDTQYFGPGTRLTVL.

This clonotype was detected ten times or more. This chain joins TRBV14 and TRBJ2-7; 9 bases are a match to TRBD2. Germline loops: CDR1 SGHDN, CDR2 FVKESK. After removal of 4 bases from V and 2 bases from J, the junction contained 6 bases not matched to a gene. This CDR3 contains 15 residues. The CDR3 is CASSPRSGRTYEQYF. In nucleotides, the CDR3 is TGTGCCAGCAGCCCGAGGAGCGGGAGGACCTACGAGCAGTACTTC.

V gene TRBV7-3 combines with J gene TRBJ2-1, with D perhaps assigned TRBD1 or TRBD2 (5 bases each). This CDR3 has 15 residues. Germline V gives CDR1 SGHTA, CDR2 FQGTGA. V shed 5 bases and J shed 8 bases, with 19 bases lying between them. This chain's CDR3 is CASSPTGTTGDEQFF. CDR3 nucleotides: TGTGCCAGCAGCCCCACCGGGACCACCGGGGATGAGCAGTTCTTC. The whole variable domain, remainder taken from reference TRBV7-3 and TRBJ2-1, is GAGVSQTPSNKVTEKGKYVELRCDPISGHTALYWYRQSLGQGPEFLIYFQGTGAADDSGLPNDRFFAVRPEGSVSTLKIQRTERGDSAVYLCASSPTGTTGDEQFFGPGTRLTVL.

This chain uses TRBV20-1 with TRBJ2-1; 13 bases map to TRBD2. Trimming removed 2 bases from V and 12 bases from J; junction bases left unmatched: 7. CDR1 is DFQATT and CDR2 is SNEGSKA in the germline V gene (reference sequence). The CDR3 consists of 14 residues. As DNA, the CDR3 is TGCAGTGCTAGAATGATGGGACTAGCGGGACCGCAGTTCTTC. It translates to CSARMMGLAGPQFF.

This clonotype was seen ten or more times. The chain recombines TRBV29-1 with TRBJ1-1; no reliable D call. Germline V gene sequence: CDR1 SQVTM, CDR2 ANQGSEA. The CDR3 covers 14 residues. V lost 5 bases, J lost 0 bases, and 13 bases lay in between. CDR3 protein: CSVRTFPLNTEAFF. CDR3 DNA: TGCAGCGTTAGAACATTCCCCTTGAACACTGAAGCTTTCTTT.

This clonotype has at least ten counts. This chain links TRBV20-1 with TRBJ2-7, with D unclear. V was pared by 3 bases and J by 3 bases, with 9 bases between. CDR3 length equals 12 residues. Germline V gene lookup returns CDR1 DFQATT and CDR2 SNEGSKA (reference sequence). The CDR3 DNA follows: TGCAGTGCTAGTCTCGCCAGCTACGAGCAGTACTTC. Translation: CSASLASYEQYF.

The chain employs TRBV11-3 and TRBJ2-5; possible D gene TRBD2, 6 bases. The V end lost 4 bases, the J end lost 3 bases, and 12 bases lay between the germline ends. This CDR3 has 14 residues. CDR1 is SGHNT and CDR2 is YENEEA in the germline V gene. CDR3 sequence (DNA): TGTGCCAGCAGCTCATACGGGGAGGAAGAGACCCAGTACTTC. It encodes CASSSYGEEETQYF.

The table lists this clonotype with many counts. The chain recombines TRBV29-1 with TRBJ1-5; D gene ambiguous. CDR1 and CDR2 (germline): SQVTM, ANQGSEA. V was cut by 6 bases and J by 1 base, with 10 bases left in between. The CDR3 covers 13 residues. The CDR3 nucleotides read TGCAGCGTGGTCTCGGGGAGCAATCAGCCCCAGCATTTT. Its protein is CSVVSGSNQPQHF.

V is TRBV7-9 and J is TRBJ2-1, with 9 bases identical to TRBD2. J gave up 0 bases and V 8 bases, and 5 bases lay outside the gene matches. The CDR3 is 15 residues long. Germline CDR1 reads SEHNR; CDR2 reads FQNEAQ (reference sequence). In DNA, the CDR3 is TGTGCCAGCGGACATAGCGGGGGCTCCTACAATGAGCAGTTCTTC. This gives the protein CASGHSGGSYNEQFF.

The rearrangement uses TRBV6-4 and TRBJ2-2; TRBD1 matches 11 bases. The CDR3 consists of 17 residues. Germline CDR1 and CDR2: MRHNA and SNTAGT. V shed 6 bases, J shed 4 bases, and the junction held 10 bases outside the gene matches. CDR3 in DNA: TGTGCCAGCAGCCCAGGACAGGGGGCTTCGGGCACCGGGGAGCTGTTTTTT. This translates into CASSPGQGASGTGELFF.